This T cell receptor (beta chain) is from a study of blood T cell repertoires in COVID-19. About the research overall: Spain, Italy and the United States supplied samples that represented acute and convalescent COVID-19. PBMCs, B-cell-depleted T cells, or T cells were the source of the cDNA or gDNA that made up the material.

The germline gives CDR1 LGHNA, CDR2 YNFKEQ. This CDR3 has 18 residues. J lost 0 bases, V lost 0 bases, and 8 bases had no gene match. Clones were read by immunoSEQ multiplex PCR, and TCRdb kept only the in-frame ones, dropping some. The sample lists about 150,000 clones, 91% occurring once. The J gene is TRBJ2-5, the V gene TRBV4-2; 9 bases align to TRBD2. This clonotype was sampled from a man between 50 and 59 years old with acute or convalescent COVID-19. Material for sequencing was peripheral blood. In nucleotides, the CDR3 is TGTGCCAGCAGCCAAGATAGGCTAGCGGGAAGGTACCAAGAGACCCAGTACTTC. This translates into CASSQDRLAGRYQETQYF.